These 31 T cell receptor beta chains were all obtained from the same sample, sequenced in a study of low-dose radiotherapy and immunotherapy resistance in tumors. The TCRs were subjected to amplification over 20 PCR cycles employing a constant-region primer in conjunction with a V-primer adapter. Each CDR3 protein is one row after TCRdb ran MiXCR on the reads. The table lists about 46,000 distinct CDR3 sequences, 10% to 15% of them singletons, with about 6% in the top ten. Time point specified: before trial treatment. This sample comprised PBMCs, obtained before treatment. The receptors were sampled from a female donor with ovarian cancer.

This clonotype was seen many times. The CDR3 nucleotides are TGTGCCAGCAGCGCTAAACCCTTCGATGAGCAGTTCTTC. This gives the protein CASSAKPFDEQFF. V and J are TRBV9 and TRBJ2-1; unclear D gene. Germline CDR1 is SGDLS and CDR2 is YYNGEE. V dropped 3 bases and J dropped 8 bases, with 12 bases sitting between them. The CDR3 sequence is 13 residues long.

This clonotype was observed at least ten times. The CDR3: CASRRQGKNIQYF. The DNA of the CDR3 is TGTGCCAGCAGGAGACAGGGAAAAAACATTCAGTACTTC. The chain is built from TRBV28 and TRBJ2-4; 7 bases fit TRBD1. Trimming took 6 bases from V and 4 from J; bases not matched to a gene: 3. CDR1 is MDHEN, CDR2 SYDVKM, per germline. This CDR3 has 13 residues.

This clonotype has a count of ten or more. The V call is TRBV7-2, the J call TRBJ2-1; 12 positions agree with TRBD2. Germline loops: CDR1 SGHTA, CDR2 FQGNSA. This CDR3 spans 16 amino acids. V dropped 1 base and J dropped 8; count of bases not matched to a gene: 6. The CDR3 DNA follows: TGTGCCAGCAGCTTAGGCCTAGCGGGGGGGCCGGATGAGCAGTTCTTC. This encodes CASSLGLAGGPDEQFF. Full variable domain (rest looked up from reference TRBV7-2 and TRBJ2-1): GAGVSQSPSNKVTEKGKDVELRCDPISGHTALYWYRQSLGQGLEFLIYFQGNSAPDKSGLPSDRFSAERTGGSVSTLTIQRTQQEDSAVYLCASSLGLAGGPDEQFFGPGTRLTVL.

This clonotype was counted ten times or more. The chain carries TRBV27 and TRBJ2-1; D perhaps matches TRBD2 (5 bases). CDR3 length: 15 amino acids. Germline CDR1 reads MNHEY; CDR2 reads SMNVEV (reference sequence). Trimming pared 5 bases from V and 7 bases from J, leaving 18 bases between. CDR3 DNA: TGTGCCAGCAGTCCAGACCGGGCGGGCGGGAATGAGCAGTTCTTC. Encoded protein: CASSPDRAGGNEQFF.

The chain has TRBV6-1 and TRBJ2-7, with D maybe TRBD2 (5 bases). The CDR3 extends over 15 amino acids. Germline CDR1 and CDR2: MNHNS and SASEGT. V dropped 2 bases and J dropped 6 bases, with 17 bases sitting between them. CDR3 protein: CASSEPGRNGGEQYF. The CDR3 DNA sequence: TGTGCCAGCAGTGAACCGGGCCGAAACGGAGGCGAGCAGTACTTC.

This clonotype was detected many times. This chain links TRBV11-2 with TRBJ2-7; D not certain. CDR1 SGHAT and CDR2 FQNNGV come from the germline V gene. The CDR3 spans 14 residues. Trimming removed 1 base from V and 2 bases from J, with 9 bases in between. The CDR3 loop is CASSLGDGPYEQYF. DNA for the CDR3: TGTGCCAGCAGCTTAGGAGACGGACCCTACGAGCAGTACTTC.

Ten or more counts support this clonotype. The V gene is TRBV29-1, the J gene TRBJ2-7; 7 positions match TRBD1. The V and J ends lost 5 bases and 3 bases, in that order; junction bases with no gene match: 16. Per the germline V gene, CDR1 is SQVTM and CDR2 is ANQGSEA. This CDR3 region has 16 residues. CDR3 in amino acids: CSVTPIDRAVDYEQYF. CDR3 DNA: TGCAGCGTTACGCCGATAGACAGGGCGGTCGACTACGAGCAGTACTTC.

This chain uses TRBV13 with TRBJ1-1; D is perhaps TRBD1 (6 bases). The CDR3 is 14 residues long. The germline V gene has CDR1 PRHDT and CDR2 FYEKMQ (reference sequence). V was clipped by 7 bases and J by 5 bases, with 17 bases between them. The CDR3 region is CASTRLDRWTEAFF. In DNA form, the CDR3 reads TGTGCCAGCACTCGCCTTGACAGGTGGACTGAAGCTTTCTTT.

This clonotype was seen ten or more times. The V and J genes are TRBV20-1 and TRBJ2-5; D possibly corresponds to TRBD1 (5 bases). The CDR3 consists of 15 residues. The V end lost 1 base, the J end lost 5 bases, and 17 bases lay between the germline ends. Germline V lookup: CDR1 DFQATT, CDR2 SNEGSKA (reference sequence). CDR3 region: CSARVSQGAGETQYF. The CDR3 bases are TGCAGTGCTAGAGTTTCACAAGGGGCAGGGGAGACCCAGTACTTC.

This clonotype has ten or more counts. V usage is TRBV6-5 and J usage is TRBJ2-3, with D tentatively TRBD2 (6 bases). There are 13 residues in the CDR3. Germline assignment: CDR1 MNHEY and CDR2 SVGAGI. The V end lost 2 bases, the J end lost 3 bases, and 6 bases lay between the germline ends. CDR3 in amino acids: CASSYGGTDTQYF. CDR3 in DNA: TGTGCCAGCAGTTACGGGGGGACAGATACGCAGTATTTT.

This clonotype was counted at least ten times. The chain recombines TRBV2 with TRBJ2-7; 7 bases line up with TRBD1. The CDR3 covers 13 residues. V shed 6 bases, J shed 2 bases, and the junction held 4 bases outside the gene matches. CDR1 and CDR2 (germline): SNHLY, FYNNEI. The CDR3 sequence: CASSLTGTYEQYF. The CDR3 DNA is TGTGCCAGCAGCTTGACAGGGACCTACGAGCAGTACTTC.

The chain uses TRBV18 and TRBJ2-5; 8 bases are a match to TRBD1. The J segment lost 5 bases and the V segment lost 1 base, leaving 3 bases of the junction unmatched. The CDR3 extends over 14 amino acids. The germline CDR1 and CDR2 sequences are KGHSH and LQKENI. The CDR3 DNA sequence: TGTGCCAGCTCACCACTGGACAGGGTGGAGACCCAGTACTTC. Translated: CASSPLDRVETQYF.

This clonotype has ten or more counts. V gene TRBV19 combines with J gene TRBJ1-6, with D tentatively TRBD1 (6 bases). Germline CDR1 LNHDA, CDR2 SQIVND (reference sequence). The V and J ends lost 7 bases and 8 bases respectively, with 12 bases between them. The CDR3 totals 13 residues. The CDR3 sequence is CASTLDSYSPLHF. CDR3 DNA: TGTGCCAGTACCCTGGACAGCTATTCACCCCTCCACTTT.

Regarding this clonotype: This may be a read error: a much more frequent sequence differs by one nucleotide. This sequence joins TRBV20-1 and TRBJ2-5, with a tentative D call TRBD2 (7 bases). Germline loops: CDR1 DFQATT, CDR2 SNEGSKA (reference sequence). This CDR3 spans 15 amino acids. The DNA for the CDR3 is TGCAGCCTGGGTCGATCGGGGGGCCACTACAATGAGCAGTACTTC. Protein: CSLGRSGGHYNEQYF.

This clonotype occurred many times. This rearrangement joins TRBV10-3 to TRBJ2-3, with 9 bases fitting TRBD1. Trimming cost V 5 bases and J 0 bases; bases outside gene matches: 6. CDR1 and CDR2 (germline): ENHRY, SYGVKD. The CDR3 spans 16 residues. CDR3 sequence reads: CAISTGGHSSTDTQYF. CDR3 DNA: TGTGCCATCAGTACAGGGGGCCATTCTAGCACAGATACGCAGTATTTT.

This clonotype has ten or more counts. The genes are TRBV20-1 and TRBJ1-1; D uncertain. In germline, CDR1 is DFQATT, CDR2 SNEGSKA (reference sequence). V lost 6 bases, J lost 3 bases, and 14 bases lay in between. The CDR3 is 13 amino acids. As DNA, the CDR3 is TGCAGTGCGGGAGGCATGAAAGACACTGAAGCTTTCTTT. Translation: CSAGGMKDTEAFF.

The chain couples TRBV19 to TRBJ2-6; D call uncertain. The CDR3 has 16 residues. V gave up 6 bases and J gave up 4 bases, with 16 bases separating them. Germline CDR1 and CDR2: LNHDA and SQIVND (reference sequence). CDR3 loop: CASSPGPSGGANVLTF. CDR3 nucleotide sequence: TGTGCCAGTAGCCCCGGACCCTCAGGAGGGGCCAACGTCCTGACTTTC.

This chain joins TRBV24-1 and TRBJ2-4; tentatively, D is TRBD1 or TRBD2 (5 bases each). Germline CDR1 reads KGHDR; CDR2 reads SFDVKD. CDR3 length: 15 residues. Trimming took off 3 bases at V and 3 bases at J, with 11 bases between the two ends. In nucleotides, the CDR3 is TGTGCCACCAGTGATCGCCAGGGAGTCAAAAACATTCAGTACTTC. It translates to CATSDRQGVKNIQYF.

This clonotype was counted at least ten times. CDR3 amino acids: CASSWGPGGSETGELFF. The CDR3 DNA reads as TGCGCCAGCAGCTGGGGACCGGGGGGGAGTGAGACCGGGGAGCTGTTTTTT. The rearrangement uses TRBV5-1 and TRBJ2-2; 8 bases align to TRBD2. In germline, CDR1 is SGHRS, CDR2 YFSETQ. The CDR3 runs to 17 residues. V shed 3 bases, J shed 5 bases, and the junction held 12 bases outside the gene matches.

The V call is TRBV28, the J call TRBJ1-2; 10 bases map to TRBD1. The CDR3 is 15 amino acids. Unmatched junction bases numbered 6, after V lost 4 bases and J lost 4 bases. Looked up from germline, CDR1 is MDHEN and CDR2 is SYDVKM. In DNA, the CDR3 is TGTGCCAGCAGTTCAGGACAGGGGGGATCCTATGGCTACACCTTC. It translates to CASSSGQGGSYGYTF.

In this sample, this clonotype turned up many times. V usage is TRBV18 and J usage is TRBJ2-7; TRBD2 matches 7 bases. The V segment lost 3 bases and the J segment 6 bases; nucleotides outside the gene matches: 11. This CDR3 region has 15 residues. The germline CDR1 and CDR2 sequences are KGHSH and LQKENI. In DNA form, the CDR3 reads TGTGCCAGCTCACCGGCGTCGGGAGGAGACCGCGAGCAGTACTTC. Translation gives CASSPASGGDREQYF.

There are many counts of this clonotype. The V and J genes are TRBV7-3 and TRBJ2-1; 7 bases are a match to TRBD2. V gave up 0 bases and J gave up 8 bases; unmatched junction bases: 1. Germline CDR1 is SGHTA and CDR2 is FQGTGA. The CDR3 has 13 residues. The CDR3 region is CASSLTAGYEQFF. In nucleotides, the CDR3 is TGTGCCAGCAGCTTAACAGCGGGGTATGAGCAGTTCTTC.

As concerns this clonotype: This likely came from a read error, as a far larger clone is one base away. In nucleotides, the CDR3 is TGTGCCATCAGTGGGTGGAATTCAAATGAAGCTTTCTTT. This sequence encodes CAISGWNSNEAFF. V gene TRBV6-6 combines with J gene TRBJ1-1; no clear D gene. The germline CDR1 and CDR2 sequences are MNHNY and SVGAGI (reference sequence). This CDR3 has 13 amino acids.

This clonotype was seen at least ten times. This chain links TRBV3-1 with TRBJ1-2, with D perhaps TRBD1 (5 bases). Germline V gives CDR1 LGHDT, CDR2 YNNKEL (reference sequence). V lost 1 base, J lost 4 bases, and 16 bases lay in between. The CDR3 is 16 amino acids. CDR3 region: CASSQVGSGHLYGYTF. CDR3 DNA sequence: TGTGCCAGCAGCCAAGTTGGATCTGGACACCTCTATGGCTACACCTTC.

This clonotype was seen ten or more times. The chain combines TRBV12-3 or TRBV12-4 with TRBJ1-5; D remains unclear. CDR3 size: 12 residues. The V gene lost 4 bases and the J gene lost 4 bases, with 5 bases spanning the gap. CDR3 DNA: TGTGCCAGCAGTTCGGGGAATCAGCCCCAGCATTTT. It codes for CASSSGNQPQHF.

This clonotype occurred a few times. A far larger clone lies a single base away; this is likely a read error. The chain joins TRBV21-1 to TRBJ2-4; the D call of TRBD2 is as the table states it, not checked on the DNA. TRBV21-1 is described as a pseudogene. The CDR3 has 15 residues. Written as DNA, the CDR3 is TGCGCCAGCAGCCAGACTCACGGGGAGGAAAACATTCATTACTTC. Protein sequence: CASSQTHGEENIHYF.

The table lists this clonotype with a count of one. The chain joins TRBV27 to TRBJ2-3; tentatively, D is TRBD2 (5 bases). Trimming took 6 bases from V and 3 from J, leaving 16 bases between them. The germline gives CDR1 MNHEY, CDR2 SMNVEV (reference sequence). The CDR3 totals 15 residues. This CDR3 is CASSRPGLGTDTQYF. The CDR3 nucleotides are TGTGCCAGCAGCCGACCCGGACTTGGAACAGATACGCAGTATTTT.

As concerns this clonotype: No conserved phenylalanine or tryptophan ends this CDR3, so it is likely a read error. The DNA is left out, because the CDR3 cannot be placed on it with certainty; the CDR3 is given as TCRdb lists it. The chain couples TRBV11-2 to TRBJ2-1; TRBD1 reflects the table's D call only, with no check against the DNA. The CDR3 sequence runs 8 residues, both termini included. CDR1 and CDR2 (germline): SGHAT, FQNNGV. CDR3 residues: CASSLQGT.

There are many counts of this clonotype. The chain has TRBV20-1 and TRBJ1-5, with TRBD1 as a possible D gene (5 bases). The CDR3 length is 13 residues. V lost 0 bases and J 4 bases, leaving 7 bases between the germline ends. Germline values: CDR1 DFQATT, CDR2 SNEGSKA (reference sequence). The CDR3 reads CSARDQGNQPQHF. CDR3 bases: TGCAGTGCTAGAGATCAGGGAAATCAGCCCCAGCATTTT.

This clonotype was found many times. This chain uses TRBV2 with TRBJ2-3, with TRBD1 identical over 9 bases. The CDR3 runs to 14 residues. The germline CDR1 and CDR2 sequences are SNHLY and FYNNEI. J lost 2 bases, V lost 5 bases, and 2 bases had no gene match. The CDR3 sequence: CASSSQGATDTQYF. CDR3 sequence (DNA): TGTGCCAGCAGTTCACAGGGGGCCACAGATACGCAGTATTTT.

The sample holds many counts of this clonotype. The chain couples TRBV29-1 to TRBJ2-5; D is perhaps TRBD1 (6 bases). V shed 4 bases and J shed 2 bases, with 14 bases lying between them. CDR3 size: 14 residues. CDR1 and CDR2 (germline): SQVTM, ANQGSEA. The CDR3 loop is CSVVRGTKQETQYF. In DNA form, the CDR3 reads TGCAGCGTTGTGAGGGGGACAAAACAAGAGACCCAGTACTTC.